By proportion, the clone carrying this T cell receptor beta chain is medium-sized (0.01 to 0.1%). Its antigen is unidentified. A read error may produce the germline difference seen at one junction end. Every patient was untreated before thyroid surgery. Germline CDR1 and CDR2: MNHNS and SASEGT. The CDR3 sequence is 11 residues long. Authors' analysis steps: Clinicopathological groups supplied CDR3 differences that were used to build a distant-metastasis classifier for papillary thyroid cancer. TCRdb recomputed clones from the PCR reads via MiXCR. The V and J calls and clone size come from TCRdb's table, not from the authors' own analysis. The table has about 12,000 clones, roughly 21% seen once; the top ten hold 14%. The data derive from a study of metastatic and nonmetastatic thyroid tumors. Study in general: The comparison covered peripheral blood and tumor or nodule tissue in malignant and benign thyroid patients.

Study-wide findings and caveats: Benign nodules reportedly had significantly lower TCR beta diversity than malignant thyroid tumors in blood and tumor.

The TCR comes from a female donor with papillary thyroid cancer or a benign thyroid nodule (not recorded which). Some clones in this sample may be carry-over from other donors' samples. The sequenced sample consisted of adjacent normal tissue. This chain uses TRBV6-1 with TRBJ1-1; possibly TRBD1 for D (5 bases). CDR3 in DNA: TGTGCCAGCAGTTGGACTGGTCACAGGCTCTTT. Its protein is CASSWTGHRLF.